The rows below give T cell receptor beta chains drawn from one sample of a study of blood T cell repertoires in COVID-19. TCRdb's table, derived via immunoSEQ multiplex PCR, lists solely in-frame clones and lacks some. The data contain about 170,000 clones, around 92% of them singletons. Source material: peripheral blood. The receptors were sampled from a young man with COVID-19, enrolled during active disease. Both conserved end residues are trimmed from each CDR3. Fields, in order: clone size, V gene, CDR3 protein. Clone size is stated in some rows and not others, as once, few, many or a class when expanded.

clone size: few; V gene: TRBV6-5; CDR3 protein: ASSSGQRSGYT
clone size: once; V gene: TRBV27; CDR3 protein: ASSSGSTSYRGEQF
clone size: .; V gene: TRBV2; CDR3 protein: ASSGLAGNTDTQY
clone size: .; V gene: TRBV20-1; CDR3 protein: SASTGVRNTEAF
clone size: few; V gene: TRBV5-1; CDR3 protein: ASSLEDFITGELF
clone size: .; V gene: TRBV12-3/TRBV12-4; CDR3 protein: ASSIDSPYEQY
clone size: .; V gene: TRBV19; CDR3 protein: ASSMGPTNQPQH
clone size: .; V gene: TRBV5-4; CDR3 protein: ASSLAHAGDNEQF
clone size: .; V gene: TRBV4-2; CDR3 protein: ASSQDPRPGEAHEQF
clone size: .; V gene: TRBV27; CDR3 protein: ASSSPSGGYT
clone size: .; V gene: TRBV19; CDR3 protein: ASSTDTFPSPYNEQF
clone size: once; V gene: TRBV6-2/TRBV6-3; CDR3 protein: ASSYSQVNTGELF
clone size: .; V gene: TRBV3-1/TRBV3-2; CDR3 protein: ASSQEGADEQY
clone size: .; V gene: TRBV28; CDR3 protein: ASTPFGSSYEQY
clone size: .; V gene: TRBV6-6; CDR3 protein: ASSYLGGQYNEQF
clone size: .; V gene: TRBV7-9; CDR3 protein: ASSYNNEQF
clone size: .; V gene: TRBV7-2; CDR3 protein: ASSLQGVTNTGELF
clone size: .; V gene: TRBV5-4; CDR3 protein: ASSLLGRIRNSPLH
clone size: .; V gene: TRBV9; CDR3 protein: ASSPPRTGELF
clone size: .; V gene: TRBV19; CDR3 protein: ASSRAAQETQY
clone size: .; V gene: TRBV5-8; CDR3 protein: ASSYSMGAANTGELF
clone size: .; V gene: TRBV14; CDR3 protein: ASSQALGKGAYEQY
clone size: .; V gene: TRBV15; CDR3 protein: ATSSGLNTEAF
clone size: .; V gene: TRBV3-1/TRBV3-2; CDR3 protein: ASSHSYRGGTEAF
clone size: once; V gene: TRBV6-6; CDR3 protein: ASGRTSYNEQF
clone size: .; V gene: TRBV6-2/TRBV6-3; CDR3 protein: ASSRGTAQKRNYGYT
clone size: .; V gene: TRBV19; CDR3 protein: ASSHPRTEAF
clone size: .; V gene: TRBV7-2; CDR3 protein: ASSLVRGSEQY